A selection of T cell receptor beta chains follows, all from one sample in a study of STAT3 mutations in large granular lymphocyte leukemia. TCRdb keeps only in-frame clones here, not all; method: immunoSEQ multiplex PCR. The table includes about 7,800 clones, 75% to 95% detected once. The sequenced sample was peripheral blood mononuclear cells. All receptors come from a man over 45 with T-cell large granular lymphocyte leukemia. Some clones in this sample may be carry-over from other donors' samples. Each CDR3 is given with its conserved first and last residue. D genes are given only for firm matches. Where a row states a size, it is once, few, many or the class of an expanded clone; other rows omit it.

D	size	J	V	DNA	CDR3
TRBD1	.	TRBJ2-7	TRBV5-1	TGCGCCAGCAGCCCCAGGGACAGCGCCGAGCCATTCGGGCAGTACTTC	CASSPRDSAEPFGQYF
TRBD1	.	TRBJ2-7	TRBV4-1	TGCGCCAGCAGCCTCGGGACAGACTCCTACGAGCAGTACTTC	CASSLGTDSYEQYF
.	.	TRBJ2-7	TRBV19	TGTGCCAGTAGTATTGGGGGCCTAACGGGCGAGCAGTACTTC	CASSIGGLTGEQYF
.	.	TRBJ2-1	TRBV7-9	TGTGCCAGCAGCCGCGACTCCTACAATGAGCAGTTCTTC	CASSRDSYNEQFF
.	.	TRBJ1-1	TRBV11-2	TGTGCCAGCAGCTCGACAGTGTACACTGAAGCTTTCTTT	CASSSTVYTEAFF
.	.	TRBJ1-5	TRBV5-4	TGTGCCAGCAGCTTGCTGGGATCAGGTCAGCCCCAGCATTTT	CASSLLGSGQPQHF
.	.	TRBJ2-7	TRBV20-1	TGCAGTGCTAGATCGGGTAGCGAGCAGTACTTC	CSARSGSEQYF
TRBD2	.	TRBJ2-1	TRBV30	TGTGCCTGGAGTGGGGGATCTAGCGGGAGATACAATGAGCAGTTCTTC	CAWSGGSSGRYNEQFF
.	.	TRBJ1-2	TRBV28	TGTGCCAGCAGTTTATCCAATTGGGGGCAGGGACGGGGCTACACCTTC	CASSLSNWGQGRGYTF
TRBD2	.	TRBJ2-1	TRBV7-3	TGTGCCAGCAGCTTGAGGACTAGCGGGGGGGCCTCCTACAATGAGCAGTTCTTC	CASSLRTSGGASYNEQFF
.	.	TRBJ1-5	TRBV4-1	TGCGCCAGCAGCCAAGTGGGACCTCAGCCCCAGCATTTT	CASSQVGPQPQHF
.	once	TRBJ1-5	TRBV19	TGTGCCAGTAGTACAAGATTTAATCAGCCCCAGCATTTT	CASSTRFNQPQHF
TRBD1	once	TRBJ2-3	TRBV28	TGTGCCAGCAGTTTATACACTAGGACAGGGGGCATAACAGATACGCAGTATTTT	CASSLYTRTGGITDTQYF
TRBD2	.	TRBJ2-5	TRBV7-3	TGTGCCAGCAGCTTATTATCGGGGGGGCAAGAGACCCAGTACTTC	CASSLLSGGQETQYF
TRBD2	.	TRBJ2-1	TRBV5-1	TGCGCCAGCAGCTGGGGGACTAGCGGGACCTACAATGAGCAGTTCTTC	CASSWGTSGTYNEQFF
TRBD1	.	TRBJ1-1	TRBV30	TGTGCCTGGAGTGTAACTAACAGGGGGAACACTGAAGCTTTCTTT	CAWSVTNRGNTEAFF
TRBD2	.	TRBJ2-5	TRBV27	TGTGCCAGCAAAACGGGGCTAGCGGGGCAAGAGACCCAGTACTTC	CASKTGLAGQETQYF
.	.	TRBJ2-3	TRBV6-9	TGTGCCAGCATTGAAGGAGATACGCAGTATTTT	CASIEGDTQYF
TRBD2	.	TRBJ2-3	TRBV5-5	TGTGCCAGCAGCCTCGAGCGGGGGGGTGGCACAGATACGCAGTATTTT	CASSLERGGGTDTQYF
.	.	TRBJ1-2	TRBV25-1	TGTGCCAGCAGTGAATCGGGGGGCTATGGCTACACCTTC	CASSESGGYGYTF
TRBD2	.	TRBJ2-3	TRBV18	TGTGCCAGCTCACCACCGCTAGCGGGAGGGACAGGGGATACGCAGTATTTT	CASSPPLAGGTGDTQYF
TRBD2	.	TRBJ2-3	TRBV16	TGTGCCAGCAGCCAACATATTCCTAGCGGGGGGTTAGATACGCAGTATTTT	CASSQHIPSGGLDTQYF
TRBD2	few	TRBJ2-7	TRBV2	TGTGCCAGCAGTGGTCTAGCGGCAATCTACGAGCAGTACTTC	CASSGLAAIYEQYF
.	medium-sized	TRBJ2-7	TRBV6-5	TGTGCCAGCAGTTCGGTATACGAAGAGCAGTACTTC	CASSSVYEEQYF
TRBD2	.	TRBJ2-1	TRBV5-1	TGCGCCAGCAGCCGTAGACTAGCGGGGGGTGCTGAGCAGTTCTTC	CASSRRLAGGAEQFF
.	.	TRBJ2-3	TRBV7-6	TGTGCCAGCTCCCAGGGGCGCACAGATACGCAGTATTTT	CASSQGRTDTQYF
.	.	TRBJ2-7	TRBV19	TGTGCCAGTAGTATAGATCCCAGCTCCTACGAGCAGTACTTC	CASSIDPSSYEQYF
.	once	TRBJ1-5	TRBV11-2	TGTGCCAGCAGCTTCGATCCTGGGCCTAATCAGCCCCAGCATTTT	CASSFDPGPNQPQHF
.	.	TRBJ2-5	TRBV5-1	TGCGCCAGCAAGACCATCCGGGGACTCCAGGAGACCCAGTACTTC	CASKTIRGLQETQYF
.	.	TRBJ1-6	TRBV4-2	TGTGCCAGCAGCGGAGGGGGGGGGTCACCCCTCCACTTT	CASSGGGGSPLHF
TRBD2	.	TRBJ2-5	TRBV5-4	TGTGCCAGCAGTCTGGGGCGGGGGAGAGACAAAGAGACCCAGTACTTC	CASSLGRGRDKETQYF
.	.	TRBJ2-5	TRBV5-1	TGCGCCAGCAGTCAAGGAAGCGGAGAGACCCAGTACTTC	CASSQGSGETQYF